Following are 25 T cell receptor beta chains from one sample sequenced in a study of beta chain features in type 1 diabetes. Expressed TCRB transcripts were sequenced, since all the RNA that had been isolated was reverse transcribed. TCRdb's table, derived via immunoSEQ multiplex PCR, lists solely in-frame clones and lacks some. The sample lists about 320,000 clones; roughly 15% were seen once. Sample: central memory CD4+ T cells from blood. All receptors come from a man aged 25 to 40 in good health.

This clone was seen ten or more times. The V call is TRBV4-3, the J call TRBJ2-1; no definite D call. The CDR3 loop spans 15 amino acids. V lost 0 bases and J 8 bases, leaving 14 bases between the germline ends. Germline assignment: CDR1 LGHNA and CDR2 YSLEER. The CDR3 loop is CASSQDTLTVDEQFF. In nucleotides, the CDR3 is TGCGCCAGCAGCCAAGATACGCTCACGGTCGATGAGCAGTTCTTC.

The genes are TRBV28 and TRBJ1-5; weak D call: TRBD1 (6 bases). Trimming pared 4 bases from V and 1 base from J, leaving 11 bases between. CDR3 length equals 15 residues. Per the germline V gene, CDR1 is MDHEN and CDR2 is SYDVKM. This CDR3 is CASSSPQGSNQPQHF. DNA of the CDR3: TGTGCCAGCAGTTCGCCACAGGGAAGCAATCAGCCCCAGCATTTT.

Comment on this clone: A much larger clone sits a single nucleotide away, making a read error possible. The chain couples TRBV11-2 to TRBJ2-1, with a possible D match to TRBD1 (6 bases). Germline V gene lookup returns CDR1 SGHAT and CDR2 FQNNGV. This CDR3 spans 16 amino acids. This chain's CDR3 is CAGSTRRQAASREQFF. The CDR3 bases are TGTGCCGGCAGCACGAGACGACAGGCGGCAAGTAGGGAGCAGTTCTTC.

This clone was counted a few times. The chain is built from TRBV5-6 and TRBJ2-5; 8 nucleotides line up with TRBD2. The CDR3 runs to 16 residues. Germline V lookup: CDR1 SGHDT, CDR2 YYEEEE. J lost 0 bases, V lost 3 bases, and 7 bases had no gene match. For the CDR3, the DNA is TGTGCCAGCAGCTCAGTGACTAGCGCCGACCAAGAGACCCAGTACTTC. Residues: CASSSVTSADQETQYF.

The chain recombines TRBV7-9 with TRBJ1-5; D unclear. This CDR3 region has 16 residues. CDR1 and CDR2 from the germline V gene are SEHNR and FQNEAQ (reference sequence). The V end lost 0 bases, the J end lost 6 bases, and 15 bases lay between the germline ends. The CDR3 loop reads CASSLAGSGMFQPQHF. CDR3 nucleotides: TGTGCCAGCAGCTTAGCAGGTTCTGGGATGTTTCAGCCCCAGCATTTT.

The chain combines TRBV7-8 with TRBJ1-1; D is unclear. Germline CDR1 SGHVS, CDR2 FQNEAQ. CDR3 length: 14 residues. The V end lost 6 bases, the J end lost 0 bases, and 11 bases lay between the germline ends. This CDR3 is CASSSDGLNTEAFF. CDR3 nucleotide sequence: TGTGCCAGCAGTTCGGACGGATTGAACACTGAAGCTTTCTTT.

The rearrangement uses TRBV7-8 and TRBJ1-2, with D possibly TRBD1 on 6 matching bases. Germline assignment: CDR1 SGHVS and CDR2 FQNEAQ. The CDR3 contains 13 residues. Trimming shortened V by 5 bases and J by 0 bases, and 7 bases separated the two germline ends. The CDR3 reads CASSPGANYGYTF. CDR3 nucleotides: TGTGCCAGCAGCCCAGGGGCTAACTATGGCTACACCTTC.

In its sample, this clone was seen a few times. The chain joins TRBV18 to TRBJ1-4; a possible D gene is TRBD1 (5 bases). This CDR3 comprises 15 residues. Germline-derived CDR1 and CDR2 are KGHSH and LQKENI. V lost 6 bases to trimming and J lost 2 bases, with 13 bases between them. The CDR3: CASSAVQGTNEKLFF. CDR3 coding DNA: TGTGCCAGCTCCGCGGTTCAGGGCACTAATGAAAAACTGTTTTTT.

This clone was picked up a small number of times. The CDR3 here is CASSSSGGRSTGELFF. The CDR3 DNA sequence: TGTGCCAGCAGCTCATCAGGGGGACGTAGCACCGGGGAGCTGTTTTTT. The chain joins TRBV5-4 to TRBJ2-2, with 7 bases that match TRBD1. V lost 3 bases and J lost 4; bases outside the gene matches: 9. Germline V lookup: CDR1 SGHNT, CDR2 YYREEE (reference sequence). This CDR3 is 16 amino acids long.

V gene TRBV28 combines with J gene TRBJ1-2; 8 bases match TRBD1. Germline values: CDR1 MDHEN, CDR2 SYDVKM. V shed 6 bases, J shed 3 bases, and the junction held 6 bases outside the gene matches. The CDR3 totals 14 residues. CDR3 protein: CASSQSGGDYGYTF. The CDR3 bases are TGTGCCAGCAGCCAATCAGGGGGCGACTATGGCTACACCTTC.

This clone has at least ten counts. The rearrangement links TRBV5-6 to TRBJ2-5, with a tentative D call TRBD1 (6 bases). Germline CDR1 and CDR2: SGHDT and YYEEEE. There are 13 residues in the CDR3. Trimming shortened V by 5 bases and J by 7 bases, and 15 bases separated the two germline ends. The CDR3 loop reads CASRPDRSWTQYF. The CDR3 DNA reads TGTGCCAGCAGGCCCGACAGGAGTTGGACCCAGTACTTC.

The V and J genes are TRBV6-5 and TRBJ2-4, with D maybe TRBD1 (6 bases). The CDR3 covers 14 residues. Germline values: CDR1 MNHEY, CDR2 SVGAGI. V gave up 4 bases and J gave up 4 bases, with 11 bases separating them. This CDR3 reads CASSLQGFKNIQYF. CDR3 in DNA: TGTGCCAGCAGTTTACAGGGATTTAAAAACATTCAGTACTTC.

This clone has ten or more counts. The rearrangement links TRBV7-2 to TRBJ2-3; D is possibly TRBD1 (6 bases). V lost 2 bases and J lost 2, with 14 bases in between. The CDR3 loop spans 16 amino acids. The V gene's germline CDR1 is SGHTA and CDR2 FQGNSA. The CDR3 DNA reads as TGTGCCAGCAGCTTACATAACACAGGGCCCACAGATACGCAGTATTTT. This gives the protein CASSLHNTGPTDTQYF.

The CDR3 bases are TGTGCCAGCCGCGAGAGAGGACTAGCAGAGACCCAGTACTTC. Protein product: CASRERGLAETQYF. The V and J genes are TRBV2 and TRBJ2-5; TRBD2 aligns across 8 bases. V lost 8 bases, J lost 4 bases, and 9 bases stayed unmatched. Per the germline V gene, CDR1 is SNHLY and CDR2 is FYNNEI. The CDR3 has 14 residues.

The chain has TRBV28 and TRBJ2-3; TRBD2 matches 7 bases. The CDR3 loop spans 15 amino acids. J gave up 2 bases and V 6 bases, and 8 bases lay outside the gene matches. Looked up from germline, CDR1 is MDHEN and CDR2 is SYDVKM. CDR3 loop: CASSQTRGDTDTQYF. For the CDR3, the DNA is TGTGCCAGCAGCCAGACCCGGGGGGACACAGATACGCAGTATTTT.

This clone was observed a handful of times. The CDR3 DNA reads as TGTGCCAGCCGCTCCATTCGTACAGGGCTGACTTACAATGAGCAGTTCTTC. As protein: CASRSIRTGLTYNEQFF. J is TRBJ2-1 and V is TRBV11-2; D is possibly TRBD1 (6 bases). The CDR3 covers 17 residues. Trimming left V 8 bases short and J 4 bases short, with 24 bases between. CDR1 SGHAT and CDR2 FQNNGV come from the germline V gene. The full variable domain, in which reference TRBV11-2 and TRBJ2-1 provide the parts outside the CDR3, is EAGVAQSPRYKIIEKRQSVAFWCNPISGHATLYWYQQILGQGPKLLIQFQNNGVVDDSQLPKDRFSAERLKGVDSTLKIQPAKLEDSAVYLCASRSIRTGLTYNEQFFGPGTRLTVL.

The chain uses TRBV11-2 and TRBJ2-3; D is unresolved. The germline V gene has CDR1 SGHAT and CDR2 FQNNGV. Between the trimmed V and J ends, which lost 1 base and 2 bases, there was a span of 7 bases. CDR3 length: 14 residues. The CDR3 loop is CASSLGLLTDTQYF. The CDR3 DNA sequence: TGTGCCAGCAGCTTAGGTCTCCTCACAGATACGCAGTATTTT.

V is TRBV10-3 and J is TRBJ1-2, with TRBD1 identical over 7 bases. J gave up 0 bases and V 6 bases, and 7 bases lay outside the gene matches. This CDR3 spans 15 amino acids. The germline gives CDR1 ENHRY, CDR2 SYGVKD. CDR3 residues: CAIRPGQNSNYGYTF. DNA of the CDR3: TGTGCCATCAGGCCGGGACAGAACTCTAACTATGGCTACACCTTC.

This clone turned up a few times. J is TRBJ1-6 and V is TRBV18; D is uncertain. Germline V CDR1 and CDR2: KGHSH, LQKENI. The CDR3 contains 13 residues. The V end was cut by 2 bases, the J end by 11 bases, with 10 bases between. CDR3 sequence reads: CASSPAQAPPLHF. CDR3 coding DNA: TGTGCCAGCTCACCAGCCCAAGCGCCACCCCTCCACTTT.

The J gene is TRBJ1-1, the V gene TRBV5-4; D is perhaps TRBD1 (6 bases). Germline-derived CDR1 and CDR2 are SGHNT and YYREEE (reference sequence). The CDR3 is 13 amino acids. V gave up 5 bases and J gave up 4 bases, with 12 bases separating them. CDR3 bases: TGTGCCAGCAGTCTCAGGGGAGCCACTGAAGCTTTCTTT. It codes for CASSLRGATEAFF.

This clone occurred a few times. This chain joins TRBV19 and TRBJ2-7, with D maybe TRBD2 (6 bases). CDR3 size: 12 residues. The V gene lost 7 bases and the J gene lost 7 bases, with 14 bases spanning the gap. In germline, CDR1 is LNHDA, CDR2 SQIVND (reference sequence). This CDR3 reads CASIGPGGEQYV. CDR3 nucleotides: TGTGCCAGTATAGGCCCCGGAGGGGAGCAGTACGTC.

This clone has just a few counts. The chain is built from TRBV7-9 and TRBJ1-1, with D possibly being TRBD1 (5 bases). The CDR3 covers 14 residues. CDR1 SEHNR and CDR2 FQNEAQ come from the germline V gene (reference sequence). The V end lost 7 bases, the J end lost 4 bases, and 16 bases lay between the germline ends. CDR3 in amino acids: CASTPTGVGTEAFF. The CDR3 region has the DNA TGTGCCAGCACCCCTACGGGGGTGGGCACTGAAGCTTTCTTT.

The rearrangement joins TRBV6-5 to TRBJ2-7, with 9 bases matching TRBD1. V lost 2 bases and J lost 5; bases outside the gene matches: 1. The germline gives CDR1 MNHEY, CDR2 SVGAGI. CDR3 size: 13 residues. CDR3 coding DNA: TGTGCCAGCAGTTACGACAGGGGGGACGAGCAGTACTTC. It specifies CASSYDRGDEQYF.

This clone has more than one count but fewer than ten. The chain is built from TRBV9 and TRBJ1-5; the D is unclear. The V end was cut by 4 bases, the J end by 3 bases, with 14 bases between. The CDR3 totals 15 residues. CDR1 is SGDLS and CDR2 is YYNGEE in the germline V gene. CDR3 loop: CASSLQPDFNQPQHF. DNA of the CDR3: TGTGCCAGCAGCCTTCAGCCGGATTTCAATCAGCCCCAGCATTTT.

The V and J genes are TRBV5-1 and TRBJ2-7; no firm D call. V was shortened by 4 bases and J by 2 bases, with 4 bases between the two germline ends. From germline, CDR1 is SGHRS and CDR2 YFSETQ. The CDR3 is 11 amino acids. The CDR3 nucleotides read TGCGCCAGCAGCCTTACCTACGAGCAGTACGTC. This gives the protein CASSLTYEQYV.